This T cell receptor beta chain was found in a study of shared clonotypes between healthy human individuals (dated by TCRdb to 2020 to 2021). For the study in its entirety: A couple of women and three men aged 18 to 49 years were included in the cohort. For each donor, CD4 naive and CD4 memory were each given three plates, CD8 naive was given two plates, and CD8 memory was given one plate. Blood TCR repertoires of a handful of healthy adults were deeply sequenced to estimate repertoire size and the extent of clonotype sharing between individuals. Libraries were prepared and TCR repertoires were sequenced by different laboratories using diverse techniques, in order to increase sequencing depth and limit assay-specific biases. Between about 0.85 and 8.9 billion PBMCs per donor were obtained by leukapheresis.

Comment on this clone: Its antigen target is currently unknown. No qualities accompany the bases; no much larger clone lies one base away.

TCR CDR3 regions were amplified from genomic DNA by multiplex PCR using the deep immunoSEQ assay. Extracted genomic DNA from each cell subset was spread evenly across all wells of several immunoSEQ 96-well plates, with each plate serving as a replicate. For sorted subsets, each replicate PCR was loaded with approximately 0.2 ug genomic DNA, equivalent to 30,000 or so T cell genomes. Purified libraries were measured with a Qubit 3.0 fluorometer, size-checked on a Bioanalyzer 2100, and measured again with the KAPA Library Quantification kit. Every immunoSEQ 96-well plate was sequenced on a dedicated single-read 150-cycle Illumina NextSeq 550 flow cell. The published analysis was carried out like this. Because only junctional sequences without quality scores were contained in the immunoSEQ output, filtering matching that applied to full-length reads could not be performed. To assign V/J genes and CDR3, sequences were annotated against IMGT germline references using PyIR, a Python wrapper for IgBLAST v1.9. Reads were removed for weak V/J assignments (E-value above 1e-6), missing CDR3, stop codons, out-of-frame junctions, or ambiguous translated residues. V3J clonotypes were defined by identical inferred V gene, J gene, and CDR3 amino acid sequence. Percentage overlap between repertoires was computed as shared unique clonotypes divided by the size of the smaller repertoire. Richness of each repertoire was evaluated using RTK rarefaction, the Chao1 estimator, and Recon v2.1 estimates of unobserved clonotypes. For all TCRbeta clonotypes obtained by the gDNA method from a few donors, generation probabilities were computed with OLGA. TCRdb mirrors the immuneACCESS table, restricted to in-frame sequences. Some clones are absent from its copies; in checked studies, under half trace to an unresolved V gene, and the reason for the others is unknown. Clone size and V and J calls were adopted from that table, with D and trimming inferred from the DNA. Recorded for this sample are some 600,000 clones; 95% to 97% of them occurred a single time. Roughly 0.1% of the sample goes to the ten largest clones.

Beyond this particular receptor, the publication reports: Approximately 5% of naive CD4, roughly 3.5% of naive CD8, approximately 2% of memory CD4, and 0.4% of memory CD8 clonotypes were shared across several donors. Only blood was sampled, and tissue TCR repertoires likely differ from those in blood. Because the study included only a small number of donors, the genetic and exposure-history diversity represented was limited. Estimated clonotype richness was generally larger for naive than for memory subsets. Even with the large sequencing depth, rarefaction of the sorted-subset datasets indicated that sequencing was incomplete. Higher generation probabilities were observed for clonotypes shared by all four sorted-subset donors than for non-shared clonotypes. Pairwise subsampling led to the expectation that sequencing depth would affect the degree of clonotype sharing among donors.

CD8 naive samples were CD45RO-negative cells positively selected for CCR7, giving a CD45RA+CCR7+ population that excluded TemRA cells. Healthy HIV-negative adults with no recently reported acute infections or vaccinations were included as donors. Every donor was a Caucasian adult living in Nashville, Tennessee, USA. Blood was collected by leukapheresis, and PBMCs were isolated by Ficoll-Histopaque density gradient centrifugation and then cryopreserved in liquid nitrogen vapor phase. Analytical flow cytometry was used to check the purity and quantity of each magnetically sorted T cell population. From each sorted fraction, genomic DNA was isolated and quantified by UV absorbance on a Nanodrop 2000c. The CDR3 runs 19 residues from the cysteine to the phenylalanine. CDR3 DNA only is kept here, 57 bases in frame from base 1. The germline V gene yields MGHRA for CDR1 and YSYEKL for CDR2. Trimming removed 2 bases from V and 1 base from J; the gene matches leave 8 bases unexplained.

The rearrangement combines TRBV4-1 with TRBJ2-1, with 13 junctional bases fitting TRBD2. The clonotype comes from a woman in her thirties in good health. The sequencing input was naive CD8+ T cells sorted from blood. Explained via the paper, the cell subset or site label denotes: CD45RA+CCR7+. The DNA sequence is as follows: TGCGCCAGCAGCCAAATCGGACTAGCGGGAGTAGGTTCCTACAATGAGCAGTTCTTC. It encodes CASSQIGLAGVGSYNEQFF.